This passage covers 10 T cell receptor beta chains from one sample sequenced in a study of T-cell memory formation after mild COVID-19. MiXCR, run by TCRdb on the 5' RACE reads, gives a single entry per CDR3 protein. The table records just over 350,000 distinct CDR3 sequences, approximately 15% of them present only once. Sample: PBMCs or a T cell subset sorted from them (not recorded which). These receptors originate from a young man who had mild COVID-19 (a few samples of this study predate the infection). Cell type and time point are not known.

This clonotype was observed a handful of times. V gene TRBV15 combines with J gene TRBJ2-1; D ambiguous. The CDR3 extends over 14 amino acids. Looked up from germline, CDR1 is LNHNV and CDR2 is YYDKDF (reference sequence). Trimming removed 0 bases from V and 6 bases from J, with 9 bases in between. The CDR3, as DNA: TGTGCCACCAGCAGAGATACCCGTCTCAATGAGCAGTTCTTC. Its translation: CATSRDTRLNEQFF.

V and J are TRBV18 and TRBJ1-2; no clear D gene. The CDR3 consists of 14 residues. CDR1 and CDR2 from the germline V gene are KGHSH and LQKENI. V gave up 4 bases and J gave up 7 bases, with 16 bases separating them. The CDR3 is CASSRDSLVVGYTF. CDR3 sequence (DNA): TGTGCCAGCTCACGGGATAGTCTCGTGGTTGGCTACACCTTC.

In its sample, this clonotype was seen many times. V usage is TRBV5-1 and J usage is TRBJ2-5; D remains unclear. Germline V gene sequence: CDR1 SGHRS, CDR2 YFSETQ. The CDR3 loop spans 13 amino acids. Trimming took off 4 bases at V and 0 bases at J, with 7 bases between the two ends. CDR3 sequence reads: CASSLTNQETQYF. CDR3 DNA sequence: TGCGCCAGCAGCCTGACAAACCAAGAGACCCAGTACTTC.

The CDR3 region has the DNA TGTGCCAGCAGTAGGGGAGCGGGGGCGATGACTAGCACAGATACGCAGTATTTT. Translated, it gives CASSRGAGAMTSTDTQYF. The chain is built from TRBV6-5 and TRBJ2-3, with TRBD2 matching 8 bases. CDR3 length: 18 amino acids. Germline V gene sequence: CDR1 MNHEY, CDR2 SVGAGI. V was clipped by 5 bases and J by 0 bases; unmatched bases: 13.

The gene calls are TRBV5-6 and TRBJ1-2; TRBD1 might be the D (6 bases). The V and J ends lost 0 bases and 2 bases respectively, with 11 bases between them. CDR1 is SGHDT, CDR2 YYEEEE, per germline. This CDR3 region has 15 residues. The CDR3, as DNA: TGTGCCAGCAGCTTGGGGGCGCAGGGGAACTATGGCTACACCTTC. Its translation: CASSLGAQGNYGYTF.

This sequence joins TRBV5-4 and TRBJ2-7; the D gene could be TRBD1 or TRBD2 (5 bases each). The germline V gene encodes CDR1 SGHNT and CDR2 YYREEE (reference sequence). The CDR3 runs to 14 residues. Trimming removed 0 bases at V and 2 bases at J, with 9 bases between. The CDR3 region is CASSLGGDPYEQYV. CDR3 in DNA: TGTGCCAGCAGCTTGGGAGGGGACCCCTACGAGCAGTACGTC.

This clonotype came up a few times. CDR3 protein: CAISESTPNSENTIYF. CDR3 sequence (DNA): TGTGCCATCAGTGAGTCGACTCCGAACTCAGAAAACACCATATATTTT. This chain joins TRBV10-3 and TRBJ1-3; D remains ambiguous. Trimming took 0 bases from V and 6 from J, leaving 15 bases between them. The CDR3 has 16 residues. Germline V gene sequence: CDR1 ENHRY, CDR2 SYGVKD.

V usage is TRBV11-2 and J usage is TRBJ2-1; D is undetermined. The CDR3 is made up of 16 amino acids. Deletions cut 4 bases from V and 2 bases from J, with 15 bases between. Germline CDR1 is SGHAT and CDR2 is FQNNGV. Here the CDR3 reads CASSWGPGRTYNEQFF. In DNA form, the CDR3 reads TGTGCCAGCAGCTGGGGTCCAGGTCGTACCTACAATGAGCAGTTCTTC. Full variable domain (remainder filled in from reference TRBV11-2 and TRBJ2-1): EAGVAQSPRYKIIEKRQSVAFWCNPISGHATLYWYQQILGQGPKLLIQFQNNGVVDDSQLPKDRFSAERLKGVDSTLKIQPAKLEDSAVYLCASSWGPGRTYNEQFFGPGTRLTVL.

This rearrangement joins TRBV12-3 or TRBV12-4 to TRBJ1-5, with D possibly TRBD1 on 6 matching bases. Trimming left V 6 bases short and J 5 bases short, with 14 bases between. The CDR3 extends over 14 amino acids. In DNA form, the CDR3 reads TGTGCCAGCAGCCCCGGCGGACAGTATCAGCCCCAGCATTTT. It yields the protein CASSPGGQYQPQHF.

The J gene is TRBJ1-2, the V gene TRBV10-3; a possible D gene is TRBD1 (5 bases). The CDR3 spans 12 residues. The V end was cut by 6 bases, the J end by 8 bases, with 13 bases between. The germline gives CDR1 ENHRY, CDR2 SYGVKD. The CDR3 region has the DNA TGTGCCATCAGCCCCGACCCAGGGGGCTACACCTTC. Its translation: CAISPDPGGYTF.